This passage covers 8 T cell receptor beta chains from one sample sequenced in a study of technical replicates of blood from four donors. Here immunoSEQ multiplex PCR was the method, and the copy in TCRdb shows in-frame clones only, minus some. The sample carries under 100,000 clones, 95% recorded once. Sequencing was carried out using T cells isolated from PBMCs. Receptors originate from a human donor in good health.

The chain joins TRBV4-1 to TRBJ1-2; TRBD1 agrees at 7 bases. This CDR3 spans 16 amino acids. V shed 1 base, J shed 0 bases, and the junction held 5 bases outside the gene matches. The germline gives CDR1 MGHRA, CDR2 YSYEKL. The CDR3 nucleotides read TGCGCCAGCAGCCAAGCGGGAGGGGGCCCTAACTATGGCTACACCTTC. Its translation: CASSQAGGGPNYGYTF.

The gene calls are TRBV10-3 and TRBJ2-5; 10 bases match TRBD2. In germline, CDR1 is ENHRY, CDR2 SYGVKD. The CDR3 is 15 residues long. The trim removed 6 bases at V and 5 bases at J, leaving 9 bases unmatched. The CDR3 is CAISPTSTSGETQYF. CDR3 DNA: TGTGCCATCAGCCCCACCTCGACTAGCGGGGAGACCCAGTACTTC.

The chain joins TRBV19 to TRBJ2-1; no clear D gene. V was trimmed by 3 bases and J by 5 bases, leaving 8 bases between them. From germline, CDR1 is LNHDA and CDR2 SQIVND (reference sequence). The CDR3 extends over 13 amino acids. The CDR3 nucleotides read TGTGCCAGTAGTATTAGTAGCCACAATGAGCAGTTCTTC. Protein product: CASSISSHNEQFF.

This chain uses TRBV20-1 with TRBJ2-1; D uncertain. Trimming took off 8 bases at V and 4 bases at J, with 9 bases between the two ends. Germline V gives CDR1 DFQATT, CDR2 SNEGSKA (reference sequence). The CDR3 is 11 residues long. The CDR3 DNA sequence: TGCAGTTATCCAGTGTACAATGAGCAGTTCTTC. Translation: CSYPVYNEQFF.

The chain is built from TRBV15 and TRBJ2-7, with D possibly being TRBD1 (6 bases). This CDR3 is built from 15 residues. Trimming stripped 4 bases from V and 4 bases from J, with 17 bases between. Germline V gene sequence: CDR1 LNHNV, CDR2 YYDKDF (reference sequence). CDR3 nucleotides: TGTGCCACCAGCAATTATATCCGTCAGGGGTACGAGCAGTACTTC. Protein: CATSNYIRQGYEQYF.

The rearrangement joins TRBV4-1 to TRBJ2-7; D possibly corresponds to TRBD1 (5 bases). Trimming stripped 3 bases from V and 3 bases from J, with 12 bases between. The length of the CDR3 is 14 residues. Germline CDR1 and CDR2: MGHRA and YSYEKL. CDR3 in DNA: TGCGCCAGCAGCCAGGAGTCGACAGACTACGAGCAGTACTTC. This encodes CASSQESTDYEQYF.

This chain links TRBV5-8 with TRBJ2-1, with a tentative D call TRBD2 (5 bases). The V gene lost 9 bases and the J gene lost 0 bases, with 16 bases spanning the gap. Germline CDR1 and CDR2: SGHTS and YDEGEE. The CDR3 extends over 15 amino acids. The chain's CDR3 is CATKLSGPSYNEQFF. The DNA for the CDR3 is TGTGCCACCAAATTAAGCGGCCCCTCCTACAATGAGCAGTTCTTC.

This clone showed up just once. The V and J genes are TRBV7-3 and TRBJ2-1; TRBD2 might be the D (6 bases). The CDR3 is made up of 17 amino acids. V shed 4 bases and J shed 0 bases, with 16 bases lying between them. CDR1 SGHTA and CDR2 FQGTGA come from the germline V gene. For the CDR3, the DNA is TGTGCCAGCAGCTCCTTCCCCCGGGGGAGCTCCTACAATGAGCAGTTCTTC. It is translated as CASSSFPRGSSYNEQFF.